The T cell receptor (beta chain) described here comes from a study of cytomegalovirus exposure and HLA in healthy donors (dated by TCRdb to about 2017). Context from the whole study: In an earlier analysis of 587 of the donors, roughly 300 Gb of sequence data and some 120 million unique TCR beta sequences from about 179 million T cells were reported. An early release covering just under 650 HLA-typed donors comprised approximately 290 gigabases of sequencing data and 85 million or so unique TCR sequences. Of the 300 to 500 genotyped donors, 81% were placed in the genetic ancestry cluster associated with self-reported Caucasian donors. The study was designed to test whether signatures of past pathogen exposure could be identified by cataloging public T cell receptors. The study used immunosequencing to profile the T cell repertoires of under 700 subjects and linked those repertoires to cytomegalovirus serostatus. In addition to the first cohort of 650 to 800 subjects, a separate validation cohort of 100 to 150 different subjects was used. High-throughput TCR immunosequencing, statistical association of individual TCRs with disease status, and machine learning were combined to predict cytomegalovirus infection status. A later analysis re-analyzed previously published TCR beta repertoires from 660 or so donors and added high-resolution HLA genotyping to study TCR occurrence patterns. Rather than using new phenotypic data, the later analysis identified candidate immune exposures from TCR beta sequences and from how often those sequences occurred across donors. An earlier analysis of some 500 of the donors applied high-throughput TCR beta sequencing to assess whether each TCR beta V gene segment acted as functional or pseudogenic. Donor age, sex, ethnicity and CMV serostatus were collected together with the repertoire data. In a later genetic analysis, genome-wide SNP genotypes for about three fifths of the roughly 670 donors were used, and that subset was treated as a discovery cohort. All discovery cohort repertoires had been generated on a single sequencing platform. HLA typing included class I and class II loci at four-digit resolution. Typing coverage varied by locus: roughly 629-640 donors for A, B, C, DRB1 and DQB1; roughly 500 for DQA1; around 570 for DPA1; more than 450 for DPB1. A few DR-DQ haplotypes were treated as single units for association and clustering because of strong linkage in the cohort. Across roughly 420 genotyped donors of the cohort, an average of approximately 200,000 unique TCR beta nucleotide sequences per donor were sequenced, and roughly a sixth of those sequences were non-productive.

Relative to germline, V is missing 5 bases and J is missing 3 bases, with 3 bases of the junction outside any gene match. The CDR3, from cysteine to phenylalanine, totals 15 residues. Of the read, only the CDR3 DNA is kept; its 45 bases are in frame from base 1. The germline V gene sets CDR1 to MGHRA and CDR2 to YSYEKL. Library preparation used the immunoSEQ multiplex PCR assay. For the multiplex PCR, a mixture combining 60 forward primers for TCR Vbeta segments and 13 reverse primers for TCR Jbeta segments was used. The CDR3 region of rearranged TCR beta genes was amplified from genomic DNA by a multiplex PCR assay. The Illumina HiSeq System was used to sequence the amplified TCR beta libraries as 87-base-pair reads. In the authors' own workflow: In a later analysis, roughly 80 million unique TCR beta chains were counted across the 500 to 850 repertoires, and around 11 million of these chains were shared by at least two donors. Raw reads were error-corrected and collapsed into unique sequences with a nearest-neighbor algorithm that merged closely related sequences to remove PCR and sequencing errors. V, D and J gene segments were assigned by aligning CDR3 sequences to IMGT reference sequences. For a sequence to be retained, at least a six-nucleotide match to both a V gene segment and a J gene segment was required. Rearrangements were called productive when the CDR3 lacked stop codons and stayed in frame with V and J; all others were non-productive. CDR3 was defined by IMGT convention, running from the second conserved V-encoded cysteine to the conserved J-encoded phenylalanine. The earlier analysis of about 610 of the donors excluded any sequence lacking an unambiguous match to a single V gene segment. An earlier analysis of 587 of the donors called V segments functional above 56.7% productive rearrangements and segregating when the between-donor standard deviation exceeded 5%. A statistical classification framework was built for diagnosing cytomegalovirus status from the catalog of TCR beta chain sequences. In a later analysis, TCR nucleotide sequences were compared against IMGT/GENE-DB human TR gene sequences so that V and J genes could be assigned. A later analysis assigned CDR3 sequences and most-parsimonious VDJ recombination scenarios with the TCRdist pipeline. In a later analysis, each TCR beta chain was defined by its CDR3 amino acid sequence together with its V-gene family, and reads without a unique V-gene family were excluded. In a later analysis, a few hundred highly shared, low-generation-probability nucleotide sequences were removed to address suspected cross-contamination and a sequencing artifact. In a later analysis, a clonal expansion index for each public chain was calculated from normalized within-repertoire ranks of inferred template counts. Generation probabilities in a later analysis came from a VDJ recombination model fitted to out-of-frame rearrangements, and those results were checked against IGoR. A later analysis scored TCR-TCR, TCR-HLA and TCR-CMV co-occurrence with hypergeometric tests, applying a repertoire-size bias correction to TCR pairs. A later analysis estimated false discovery rates by permuting HLA or CMV assignments 20 times. A later analysis grouped co-occurring TCRs with DBSCAN, adding TCRdist sequence similarity when clustering within HLA-allele-positive subsets. Repertoires with fewer than 30,000 or more than 120,000 public chains, plus five repertoires with anomalous nucleotide sharing, were excluded from co-occurrence clustering. As stored in TCRdb, this immuneACCESS dataset retains in-frame rearrangements with V and J assigned. A fraction of the clones does not appear; measured against another copy, unresolved V genes explain less than half of the discrepancy, and the remainder lacks a known reason. V and J calls and clone size are those listed in that table; D and trimming were worked out from the DNA. Here the sample has 95,000 to 120,000 clones; around 77% occur a single time. The top ten hold about 5% of the sample.

The cohort was made up of under 800 healthy bone marrow donors. At the time of sampling, all cohort members were nominally healthy, though unrecorded immune exposures were likely present. The donor was CMV seropositive and was included in the group of around 300 seropositive cohort members. Every donor gave a peripheral blood sample, and the peripheral blood mononuclear cells from that sample were used for TCR beta sequencing. The Qiagen DNeasy Blood Extraction Kit was used to extract genomic DNA from the blood cell samples. About this clone itself: The antigen it binds to is not known. Base quality data are lacking; no much larger clone is found one base away.

Beyond this particular receptor, the publication reports: According to a later analysis, TCR association rates differed among HLA loci, with DRB1 alleles showing the most associated TCRs and HLA-C alleles showing the fewest. In an earlier analysis of around 600 of the donors, most TCR beta V segments were observed in productive rearrangements about 90% or about 30% of the time, broadly matching IMGT annotations. The presence/absence analyses assumed that sequencing depth was roughly uniform across donors, and that assumption may not be true. A later analysis reported that several top co-occurrence clusters appeared linked to parvovirus B19, influenza, CMV and Epstein-Barr virus. Because counts were too low, around 17 rarely observed V segments, including chromosome 9 orphons, were left out of the earlier analysis of a few hundred of the donors. In a later analysis, 16,951 TCR beta sequences were associated with specific HLA alleles at a false discovery rate of 0.05. A few of the identified cytomegalovirus-associated TCR beta chains were confirmed in vitro to be specific for cytomegalovirus antigens. Some IMGT-functional V segments, including TRBV6-2 and TRBV6-3, could not be told apart with the 87-base-pair reads, so those segments were excluded. Compared with the approximately 670-donor mean, donors in an Asian-associated ancestry cluster had fewer N-insertions in productive TCRs, according to a later genetic analysis. When HLA alleles, especially DR and DQ, strongly co-occurred, TCR associations were difficult to assign to individual alleles. In a later analysis, HLA-associated TCR beta chains were found to be more clonally expanded and to have lower generation probabilities than equally common non-associated chains. Correlated functional status among segregating V segments might reflect linkage disequilibrium, but an unknown experimental factor could not be ruled out. The authors suggested that the approach could potentially be generalized to other disease states and immunological phenotypes. A later genetic analysis associated a missense DCLRE1C variant with V-gene and J-gene trimming of TCR beta chains, and an independent cohort replicated the association. Because HLA typing was unavailable for some donors at each locus, only the typed subset was used in association tests. In both the original and validation cohorts, the classifier was reported to diagnose cytomegalovirus status with high specificity and sensitivity. In the study, around 150 TCR beta chains were listed as associated with cytomegalovirus. A further reported finding was that TCR beta sequences accurately predicted the HLA-A and HLA-B alleles for most subjects in the first cohort. Most TCR sequences were observed very rarely across donors, whereas some public TCRs were present in many individuals. The sequencing pipeline was judged likely to have produced a cluster of highly shared sequence variants as a technical artifact. According to a later analysis, most CMV-associated TCR beta chains appeared to be HLA-restricted, and the HLA associations seemed to be driven largely by CMV exposure. Only TCR beta chains were sequenced in this cohort, and the absence of alpha or paired-chain data limited detectable features. The only immune exposure information available for the cohort was CMV serostatus.

Sequenced: PBMCs. This sequence uses TRBV4-1 and TRBJ2-6; the central 8 bases match TRBD2. The origin of this receptor is a woman aged 25 to 45 in good health and CMV-seropositive. At the DNA level, the sequence is TGCGCCAGCAGCTCGGGGGGGGTTGGGGCCAACGTCCTGACTTTC. Translation gives CASSSGGVGANVLTF.